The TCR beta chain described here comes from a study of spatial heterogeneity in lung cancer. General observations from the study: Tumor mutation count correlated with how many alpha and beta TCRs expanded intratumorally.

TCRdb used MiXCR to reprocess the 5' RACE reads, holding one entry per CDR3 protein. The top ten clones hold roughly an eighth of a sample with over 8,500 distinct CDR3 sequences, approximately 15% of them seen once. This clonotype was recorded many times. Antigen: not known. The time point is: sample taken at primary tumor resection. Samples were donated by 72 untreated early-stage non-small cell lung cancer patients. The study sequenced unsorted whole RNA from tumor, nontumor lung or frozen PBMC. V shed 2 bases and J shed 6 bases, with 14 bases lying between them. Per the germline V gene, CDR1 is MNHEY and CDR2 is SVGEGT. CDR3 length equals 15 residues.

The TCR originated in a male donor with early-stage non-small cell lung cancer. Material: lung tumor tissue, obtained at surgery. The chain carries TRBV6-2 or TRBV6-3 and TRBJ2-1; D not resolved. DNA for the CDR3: TGTGCCAGCAGTTACACACTCACGCGTTCCAATGAGCAGTTCTTC. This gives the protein CASSYTLTRSNEQFF.